Each of the 13 T cell receptor beta chains below was sequenced from the same sample in a study of T-cell reconstitution after alpha-beta-depleted transplantation in children. For TCRbeta, the library was prepared with unique molecular identifiers. TCRdb re-called the PCR reads through MiXCR, storing one row per CDR3 protein. The data contain some 440,000 distinct CDR3 sequences, around 15% of them singletons. Material: PBMCs, mostly from graft donor cells, obtained 360 days after TCRalphabeta/CD19-depleted stem cell transplant. These receptors came from a boy under three years old who had a stem cell transplant for Wiskott-Aldrich syndrome, so the T cells may come from the graft donor.

This sequence joins TRBV20-1 and TRBJ2-1, with TRBD1 identical over 7 bases. Germline V gene sequence: CDR1 DFQATT, CDR2 SNEGSKA (reference sequence). After removal of 5 bases from V and 4 bases from J, the junction contained 11 bases not matched to a gene. The CDR3 runs 15 residues. The CDR3 region is CSAPYDRAPYNEQFF. The CDR3 DNA sequence: TGCAGTGCTCCATACGACAGGGCGCCTTACAATGAGCAGTTCTTC.

The J gene is TRBJ2-2, the V gene TRBV9; possibly TRBD2 for D (7 bases). The CDR3 spans 16 residues. The germline gives CDR1 SGDLS, CDR2 YYNGEE. V gave up 3 bases and J gave up 6 bases, with 18 bases separating them. The CDR3 sequence: CASSGGGRPSAGELFF. The CDR3 region has the DNA TGTGCCAGCAGCGGCGGGGGCAGGCCATCGGCCGGGGAGCTGTTTTTT.

This clonotype has more than one count but fewer than ten. The chain uses TRBV6-5 and TRBJ2-7; perhaps D is TRBD1 or TRBD2 (5 bases each). Looked up from germline, CDR1 is MNHEY and CDR2 is SVGAGI. The CDR3 consists of 16 residues. Trimming stripped 0 bases from V and 0 bases from J, with 12 bases between. The CDR3 bases are TGTGCCAGCAGTTACTCTTCCGGGACGATCTCCTACGAGCAGTACTTC. Translation: CASSYSSGTISYEQYF.

This clonotype was observed at least ten times. The CDR3 sequence: CATRGPTVAGELFF. The CDR3 coding sequence is TGTGCCACCCGCGGACCGACCGTGGCCGGGGAGCTGTTTTTT. The chain is built from TRBV24-1 and TRBJ2-2; no definite D call. CDR3 length: 14 amino acids. The germline V gene has CDR1 KGHDR and CDR2 SFDVKD. The V end was cut by 9 bases, the J end by 6 bases, with 16 bases between.

The V and J genes are TRBV5-1 and TRBJ2-7; D is uncertain. Trimming pared 4 bases from V and 0 bases from J, leaving 14 bases between. Germline V gene sequence: CDR1 SGHRS, CDR2 YFSETQ. The CDR3 totals 15 residues. CDR3 amino acids: CASSATGPSSYEQYF. The CDR3 DNA reads TGCGCCAGCAGCGCGACCGGACCGTCCTCCTACGAGCAGTACTTC.

This clonotype was counted only a few times. This chain uses TRBV6-5 with TRBJ2-5, with no clear D. Between the trimmed V and J ends, which lost 2 bases and 2 bases, there was a span of 6 bases. Germline lookup yields CDR1 MNHEY and CDR2 SVGAGI. The CDR3 runs to 13 residues. CDR3 bases: TGTGCCAGCAGTTACACGGTTCAAGAGACCCAGTACTTC. It codes for CASSYTVQETQYF.

This clonotype was observed at least ten times. Here the CDR3 reads CASSHGTSGRLHEQYF. CDR3 in DNA: TGTGCCAGCAGCCACGGGACTAGCGGGAGGTTACACGAGCAGTACTTC. The chain uses TRBV5-6 and TRBJ2-7; 15 bases line up with TRBD2. CDR1 and CDR2 from the germline V gene are SGHDT and YYEEEE. The CDR3 totals 16 residues. Losses at the gene ends were 4 bases for V and 5 bases for J; bases not matched to a gene: 7. Complete variable domain (other parts from reference TRBV5-6 and TRBJ2-7): DAGVTQSPTHLIKTRGQQVTLRCSPKSGHDTVSWYQQALGQGPQFIFQYYEEEERQRGNFPDRFSGHQFPNYSSELNVNALLLGDSALYLCASSHGTSGRLHEQYFGPGTRLTVT.

This clonotype has only a few counts. CDR3 sequence: CASSLRDGPSRDTQYF. CDR3 DNA: TGTGCCAGCAGCTTGAGAGACGGGCCGAGCCGAGATACGCAGTATTTT. The chain uses TRBV13 and TRBJ2-3; D is undetermined. This CDR3 has 16 amino acids. Germline CDR1 is PRHDT and CDR2 is FYEKMQ (reference sequence). Trimming pared 3 bases from V and 5 bases from J, leaving 18 bases between.

This clonotype was seen a handful of times. The CDR3 loop reads CASSLVTGPGVISEAFF. The CDR3 DNA reads TGTGCCAGCAGCTTAGTCACGGGGCCCGGTGTTATTTCTGAAGCTTTCTTT. This chain uses TRBV7-9 with TRBJ1-1, with D perhaps TRBD1 (5 bases). The V end was cut by 1 base, the J end by 6 bases, with 21 bases between. The CDR3 is 17 amino acids. Per germline, CDR1 SEHNR and CDR2 FQNEAQ (reference sequence).

This clonotype was found a few times. The rearrangement uses TRBV20-1 and TRBJ1-2; D uncertain. V lost 2 bases, J lost 8 bases, and 12 bases lay in between. Germline loops: CDR1 DFQATT, CDR2 SNEGSKA (reference sequence). This CDR3 spans 12 amino acids. The CDR3 reads CSARTRGWGYTF. Written as DNA, the CDR3 is TGCAGTGCTAGAACCCGGGGTTGGGGCTACACCTTC.

V and J are TRBV24-1 and TRBJ2-5, with D perhaps TRBD2 (6 bases). CDR1 KGHDR and CDR2 SFDVKD come from the germline V gene. Trimming removed 1 base from V and 6 bases from J, with 8 bases in between. The CDR3 totals 13 residues. In DNA form, the CDR3 reads TGTGCCACCAGTGATTTCGCGGGGAAGACCCAGTACTTC. Protein: CATSDFAGKTQYF.

This clonotype was seen a handful of times. V usage is TRBV5-1 and J usage is TRBJ2-3; no definite D call. CDR1 and CDR2 (germline): SGHRS, YFSETQ. This CDR3 is built from 13 residues. Trimming took off 1 base at V and 4 bases at J, with 7 bases between the two ends. The CDR3 here is CASSLLAPDTQYF. The CDR3 bases are TGCGCCAGCAGCTTGTTGGCCCCAGATACGCAGTATTTT.

V is TRBV5-1 and J is TRBJ2-7; the D is unclear. This CDR3 region has 14 residues. Deletions cut 4 bases from V and 0 bases from J, with 11 bases between. The V gene's germline CDR1 is SGHRS and CDR2 YFSETQ. CDR3 sequence reads: CASSTGKNSYEQYF. The DNA of the CDR3 is TGCGCCAGCAGCACCGGTAAGAACTCCTACGAGCAGTACTTC.